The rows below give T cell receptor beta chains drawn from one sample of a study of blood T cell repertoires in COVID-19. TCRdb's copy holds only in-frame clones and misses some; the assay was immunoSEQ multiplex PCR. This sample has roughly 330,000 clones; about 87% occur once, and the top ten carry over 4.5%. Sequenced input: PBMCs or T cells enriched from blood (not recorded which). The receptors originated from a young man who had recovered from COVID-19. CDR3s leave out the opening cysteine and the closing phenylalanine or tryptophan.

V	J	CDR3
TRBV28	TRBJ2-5	ASSLRRQSRETQY
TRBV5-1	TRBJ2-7	ASSPWTGGEQY
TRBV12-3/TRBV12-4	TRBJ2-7	ASSRFDEQY
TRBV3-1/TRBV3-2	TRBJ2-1	ASSPRGGVYNEQF
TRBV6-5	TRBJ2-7	ASSPSGVTYEQY
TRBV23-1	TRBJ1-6	ASSHQGQGGGSPLH
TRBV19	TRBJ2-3	ASSIRLTGVGTDTQY
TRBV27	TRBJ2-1	ASSPRQGEYLDTADEQF
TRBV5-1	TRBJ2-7	ASRGQGAREQY
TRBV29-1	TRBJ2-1	SVEGLAAGAYNEQF
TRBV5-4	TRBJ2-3	ASSPLGAGGPRDTQY
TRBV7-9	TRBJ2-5	ASSPGGVWQETQY
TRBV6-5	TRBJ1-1	ASSTLDSAHEAF
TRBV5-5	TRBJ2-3	ASSLGLAGVDTQY
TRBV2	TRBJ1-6	ASSWTGSSYNSPLH
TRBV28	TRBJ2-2	ASTTAGAAWTGELF
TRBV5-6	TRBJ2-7	ASSSGGQGDEQY
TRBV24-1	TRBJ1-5	ATSTGGNQPQH